The sequence of this T cell receptor (beta chain) was determined in a study of OX40 agonist ivuxolimab in advanced cancers. Study-level information: Patients in the trial were receiving intravenous ivuxolimab every 2 weeks, at doses of 0.01 to 10 mg/kg.

This CDR3 region has 14 residues. V dropped 7 bases and J dropped 4 bases, with 13 bases sitting between them. Per the germline V gene, CDR1 is SEHNR and CDR2 is FQNEAQ (reference sequence). A remark on this clone: Its specificity is unknown.

Using immunoSEQ multiplex PCR, the repertoire was profiled, and TCRdb retains in-frame clones only, with some absent. In the table there are approximately 27,000 clones, 79% of which are singletons. The study, taken as a whole, reports: Clonal expansion among partial responders at 0.1-3.0 mg/kg ranked near the lowest. The mean number of expanded clones was higher in CD8+ T cells than in CD4+.

Sequencing was performed on CD4+ or CD8+ T cells sorted from blood, taken in a trial of the OX40 agonist ivuxolimab. The rearrangement joins TRBV7-9 to TRBJ2-2; weak D call: TRBD1 (6 bases). The sequence came from an adult with an advanced solid tumor such as melanoma, head and neck, liver or kidney cancer. CDR3 sequence reads: CASTTRGSTGELFF. CDR3 DNA sequence: TGTGCCAGCACCACCAGGGGCAGCACCGGGGAGCTGTTTTTT.